Here is one T cell receptor beta chain with its context. Its antigen target is currently unknown. No much larger clone is present one base from it, and per-base qualities are unavailable. The entire amount of isolated RNA was reverse transcribed using the High Capacity cDNA Reverse Transcription Kit, so the sequenced TCRB transcripts were expressed ones. Deep immunoSEQ sequencing was performed on naive, central memory and regulatory T cell samples, with an average of roughly 3.3 million total reads per sample. Sorted cells were lysed in RLT buffer and RNA was extracted with DNase-treated RNeasy Micro or Mini kits, depending on cell number. To prevent cross-contamination, every cell subset was processed on its own, while patient and healthy donor samples were processed together. Using the immunoSEQ multiplex PCR, TCRB sequences were amplified from cDNA into 87-bp fragments spanning the CDR3 region. Amplicons were sequenced on the Illumina HiSeq platform. Regarding the original processing steps: Synthetic template baselines were used to correct PCR bias computationally, reads within Hamming distance 2 were collapsed together, and singletons that could not be merged were discarded. Reads were aligned against IMGT to assign V, D and J genes, CDR3 length and insertions or deletions at six rearrangement sites. Within each subset, clonotype counts were normalized to the number of sorted cells before true diversity and Gini coefficients were calculated with the tcR R package. The overlap coefficient, calculated on TCRB nucleotide sequences, was used to measure repertoire sharing. TCRdb holds this immuneACCESS table with in-frame rearrangements only. Some clones are missing; in checked studies, unresolved V genes explain under half, and the rest has no known cause. The V and J calls and the clone size are those of that table, but D and trimming were determined from the DNA. The sample table lists 130,000 to 150,000 clones, around 13% of them with a count of one. The top ten hold around 1.4% of the sample.

The data were obtained in a study of beta chain features in type 1 diabetes (dated by TCRdb to 2016 to 2019). Broadly, across the study: No differences in mean age, gender distribution, total cell number or subset yield were found between patients and healthy donors. In the study, TCRB repertoires of sorted circulating CD4+ T cell subsets from recently diagnosed type 1 diabetes patients were compared with those of matched healthy donors. Across all samples, 107,917,701 sorted cells were examined, and cell number per subset correlated strongly with RNA yield. Whereas all 30 or so donors provided naive and central memory subsets, regulatory and stem cell-like memory subsets were isolated from just 8 patients and roughly 8 healthy donors. Broader findings and caveats from the paper: Shorter templates might be favored by PCR, yet because patient and control samples were amplified and corrected together, any such skew would affect both groups equally. Fewer insertions and more nucleotide deletions at VDJ recombination sites were observed in patients with type 1 diabetes, implying thymic rearrangement abnormalities. In all four CD4+ subsets, TCRB CDR3 length was moderately but significantly shorter in type 1 diabetes patients. The naive, central memory and regulatory TCRB repertoires appeared to resemble one another more closely among patients than among healthy donors. Because small numbers of individuals were included in the HLA sub-analyses, any influence of HLA type on TCRB rearrangement was left unresolved. Because cDNA was sequenced instead of genomic DNA, activated cells with high expression could be over-represented, although the groups did not differ in activation or CD3 levels.

Each donor gave one peripheral blood draw, averaging around 120 mL, which was collected into heparinised tubes. A BD FACSAria II was used to sort naive, central memory, regulatory and stem cell-like memory CD4+ T cells with a panel that included CD45RO, CCR7, CD25, CD127, CD95 and CD27. All sorted populations exceeded 95% purity. PBMCs were isolated immediately by Lymphoprep density gradient centrifugation and stained directly without culture. Samples were stained and sorted in pairs, with one healthy donor and one patient per experiment, so that batch effects were minimized. This sequence originates from a man in his late teens or twenties with type 1 diabetes. Sample: central memory CD4+ T cells from blood.

The DNA is as follows: TGTGCCAGTACACCGACAGGGGGGAAGGGGGCATACGAGCAGTACTTC. Its protein reads: CASTPTGGKGAYEQYF. The chain is made from TRBV19 and TRBJ2-7, and TRBD1 aligns with 9 junction nucleotides. Counted from cysteine to phenylalanine, this CDR3 has 16 amino acids. Left in the record is the CDR3 DNA by itself, 48 bases read in frame from the first base. V loses 7 bases at its end and J loses 4 bases; junction bases beyond the gene matches: 14. CDR1 and CDR2 were assigned from the germline V gene (reference sequence) as LNHDA and SQIVND.